The present TCR beta chain was sequenced within a study of shared clonotypes between healthy human individuals. General study points: Only blood samples were collected, and tissue repertoires likely differ.

Deep level was the assay's run setting. Investigators spread the genomic DNA of each subset evenly over several immunoSEQ plates. Here immunoSEQ multiplex PCR was the method, and the copy in TCRdb shows in-frame clones only, minus some. Found here are hundreds of thousands of clones, around 72% of them singletons; the top ten hold under 2%. In regard to this clone: Its antigen remains unknown.

Trimming removed 4 bases from V and 1 base from J, with 11 bases in between. The CDR3 covers 15 residues. CDR1 is SGHRS, CDR2 YFSETQ, per germline. Sequenced material: memory CD4+ T cells sorted from blood. Noted subset: CD45RA-negative fraction. This chain links TRBV5-1 with TRBJ2-2, with D unresolved. The sequence was obtained from a woman in her twenties or thirties in good health. As DNA, the CDR3 is TGCGCCAGCAGCCCAACCACAGAGAACACCGGGGAGCTGTTTTTT. It is translated as CASSPTTENTGELFF.